This section outlines one TCR beta chain sequence together with its context. These data are taken from a study of blood T cell repertoires in COVID-19. Across the study: Samples came from the United States, Italy and Spain, spanning acute and convalescent COVID-19. Nucleic acid was either cDNA or gDNA, and it came from T cells, B-cell-depleted T cells, or PBMCs.

In the original processing: Using reference gene primer amplification, nucleated cell counts were estimated. Profiling relied on immunoSEQ multiplex PCR, and the TCRdb table lists in-frame clones only, not all of them. Clonal size and the V and J genes are those of that table, whereas D and trimming came from the DNA. Counted here are about 100,000 clones, 80% to 90% occurring once; the ten biggest clones make up around 9.4%. The CDR3 contains 17 residues. Deletions cut 0 bases from V and 0 bases from J, with 12 bases between. Sample: peripheral blood. The J gene is TRBJ1-4, the V gene TRBV5-3; D ambiguous. TRBV5-3 is recorded as an ORF, its role being uncertain. This clonotype originated in a middle-aged man with active or convalescent COVID-19. CDR3 sequence reads: CARSLVEAPSTNEKLFF. The DNA for the CDR3 is TGTGCCAGAAGCTTGGTGGAGGCTCCCTCAACTAATGAAAAACTGTTTTTT.